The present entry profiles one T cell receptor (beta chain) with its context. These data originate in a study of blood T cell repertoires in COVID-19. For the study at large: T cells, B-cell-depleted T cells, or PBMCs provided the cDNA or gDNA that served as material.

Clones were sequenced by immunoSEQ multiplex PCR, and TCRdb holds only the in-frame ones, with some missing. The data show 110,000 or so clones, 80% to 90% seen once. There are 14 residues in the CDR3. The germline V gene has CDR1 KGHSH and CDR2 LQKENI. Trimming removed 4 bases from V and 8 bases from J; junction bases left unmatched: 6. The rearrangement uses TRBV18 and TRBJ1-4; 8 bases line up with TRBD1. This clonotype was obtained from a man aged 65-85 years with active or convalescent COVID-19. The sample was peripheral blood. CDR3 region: CASSLSQGAEKLFF. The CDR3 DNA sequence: TGTGCCAGCTCACTTAGCCAGGGGGCAGAAAAACTGTTTTTT.